The clone carrying this TCR beta chain was seen only once. The data were obtained in a study of T cell changes during pregnancy in multiple sclerosis. The method was immunoSEQ multiplex PCR; TCRdb's version includes in-frame clones alone and lacks a portion of them. Altogether roughly 100,000 clones are present, approximately 90% being singletons, with the ten largest covering roughly 0.79%. Trimming cost V 0 bases and J 0 bases, with 18 bases left between them. Germline loops: CDR1 LNHNV, CDR2 YYDKDF (reference sequence). CDR3 length equals 19 residues. This sequence was found in a female donor in good health, enrolled as a control in a pregnancy study. The J gene is TRBJ2-4, the V gene TRBV15, with a weak D call TRBD2 (6 bases). This specimen was peripheral blood, taken in the second trimester of pregnancy. This chain's CDR3 is CATSRERGLGGLAKNIQYF. The CDR3 nucleotides read TGTGCCACCAGCAGAGAACGCGGCCTCGGGGGACTAGCCAAAAACATTCAGTACTTC.